Detailed here is one TCR beta chain. The sample belongs to a study of T cells in Graves' hyperthyroidism and ophthalmopathy. CDR3 length: 14 amino acids. After removal of 5 bases from V and 6 bases from J, the junction contained 5 bases not matched to a gene. Germline CDR1 LNHDA, CDR2 SQIVND (reference sequence). RNA transcripts served as the template for amplifying TCR beta CDR3 regions. The TCR CDR3 was amplified in a first-round RT-PCR using the HTBI primer set. TCRdb used MiXCR to reprocess the multiplex PCR reads, holding one entry per CDR3 protein. The table has more than 500,000 distinct CDR3 sequences, around 15% seen once.

This chain joins TRBV19 and TRBJ2-1; 9 nucleotides match TRBD2. This TCR derives from a woman younger than 45 with Graves' hyperthyroidism. Sequenced material: blood. The CDR3 DNA sequence: TGTGCCAGTAGTCTGCGGACTAGCGCCAATGAGCAGTTCTTC. It is translated as CASSLRTSANEQFF.